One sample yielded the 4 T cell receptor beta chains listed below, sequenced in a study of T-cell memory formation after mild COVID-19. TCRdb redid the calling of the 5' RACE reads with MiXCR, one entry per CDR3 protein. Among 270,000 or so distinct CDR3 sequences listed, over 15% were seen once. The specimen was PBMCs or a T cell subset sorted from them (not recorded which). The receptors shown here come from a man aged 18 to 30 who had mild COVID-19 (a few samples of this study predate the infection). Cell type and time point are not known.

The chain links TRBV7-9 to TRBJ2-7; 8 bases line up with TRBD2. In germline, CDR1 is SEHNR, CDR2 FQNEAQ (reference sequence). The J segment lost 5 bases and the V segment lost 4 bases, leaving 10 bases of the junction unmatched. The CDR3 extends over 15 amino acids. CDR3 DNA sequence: TGTGCCAGCAGCTCGACGAATGGACTAGCCCACGAGCAGTACTTC. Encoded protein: CASSSTNGLAHEQYF.

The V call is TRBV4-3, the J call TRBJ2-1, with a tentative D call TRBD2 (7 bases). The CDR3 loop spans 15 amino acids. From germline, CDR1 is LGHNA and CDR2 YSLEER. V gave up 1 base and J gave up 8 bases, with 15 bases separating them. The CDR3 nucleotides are TGCGCCAGCAGCCAAGGGGTCGCGGGGGCCGATGAGCAGTTCTTC. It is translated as CASSQGVAGADEQFF.

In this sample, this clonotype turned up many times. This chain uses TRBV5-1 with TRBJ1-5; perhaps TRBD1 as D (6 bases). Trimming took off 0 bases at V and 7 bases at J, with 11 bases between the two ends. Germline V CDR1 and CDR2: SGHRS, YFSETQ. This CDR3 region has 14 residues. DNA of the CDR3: TGCGCCAGCAGCTTGGAAGGGGGTGGGCAGCCCCAGCATTTT. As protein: CASSLEGGGQPQHF.

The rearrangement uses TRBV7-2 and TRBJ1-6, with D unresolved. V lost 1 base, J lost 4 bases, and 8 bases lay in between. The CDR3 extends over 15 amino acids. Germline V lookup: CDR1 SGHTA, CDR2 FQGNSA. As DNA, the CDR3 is TGTGCCAGCAGCTTAGTATTGGGGTATAATTCACCCCTCCACTTT. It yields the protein CASSLVLGYNSPLHF.